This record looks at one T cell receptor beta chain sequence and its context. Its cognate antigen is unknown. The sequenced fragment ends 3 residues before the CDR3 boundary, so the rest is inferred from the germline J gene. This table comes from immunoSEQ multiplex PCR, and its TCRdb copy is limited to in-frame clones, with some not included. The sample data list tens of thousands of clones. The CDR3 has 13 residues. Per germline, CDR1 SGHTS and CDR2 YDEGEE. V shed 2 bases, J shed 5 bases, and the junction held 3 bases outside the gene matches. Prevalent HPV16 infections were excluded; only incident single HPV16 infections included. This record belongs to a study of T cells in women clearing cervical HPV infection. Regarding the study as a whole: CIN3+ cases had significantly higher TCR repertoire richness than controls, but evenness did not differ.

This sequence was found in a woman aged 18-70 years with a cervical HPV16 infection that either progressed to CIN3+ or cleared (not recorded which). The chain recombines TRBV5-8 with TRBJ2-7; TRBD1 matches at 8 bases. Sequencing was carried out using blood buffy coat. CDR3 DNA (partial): TGTGCCAGCAGCTTTCAGGGGGCGGACGAG. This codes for CASSFQGADE. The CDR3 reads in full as CASSFQGADEQYF.